Listed below are T cell receptor beta chains from one sample, sequenced in a study of blood T cell repertoires in COVID-19. Profiling relied on immunoSEQ multiplex PCR, and the TCRdb table lists in-frame clones only, not all of them. In the table there are about 160,000 clones, 70% to 90% of which are singletons. Sequenced material: PBMCs or T cells enriched from blood (not recorded which). The receptors derive from a woman aged 45-65 years who had recovered from COVID-19. The CDR3 runs from the conserved cysteine through the conserved F or W. The order of the fields is clone size, D gene, J gene, V gene, CDR3 protein, CDR3 DNA. The D gene is left open where the match is weak. Size tells how often a clone was seen (once, few, many) or the class of an expanded clone, and some rows leave it out.

- TRBD1 TRBJ2-5 TRBV19 CASSIWTGGETQYF TGTGCCAGTAGTATTTGGACAGGAGGTGAGACCCAGTACTTC
- - TRBJ2-5 TRBV3-1/TRBV3-2 CASSPTGGTLGRTQYF TGTGCCAGCAGCCCCACGGGTGGGACACTCGGTCGGACCCAGTACTTC
- - TRBJ2-3 TRBV9 CASSVQGTDTQYF TGTGCCAGCAGCGTCCAGGGCACAGATACGCAGTATTTT
- TRBD2 TRBJ2-3 TRBV10-3 CAISVSGGTDTQYF TGTGCCATCAGTGTTAGCGGGGGCACAGATACGCAGTATTTT
once - TRBJ1-1 TRBV6-5 CASSYRGGMNTEAFF TGTGCCAGCAGTTACCGAGGGGGTATGAACACTGAAGCTTTCTTT
- - TRBJ2-7 TRBV3-1/TRBV3-2 CASSLTYEQYF TGTGCCAGCAGCCTCACCTACGAGCAGTACTTC
- - TRBJ1-2 TRBV5-6 CASSLARGYGYTF TGTGCCAGCAGCCTGGCCAGGGGCTATGGCTACACCTTC
few TRBD1 TRBJ1-2 TRBV3-1/TRBV3-2 CASSPRDSRRGGYTF TGTGCCAGCAGCCCCCGGGACAGCCGCCGGGGAGGCTACACCTTC
- - TRBJ2-7 TRBV11-2 CASSLDVGYGESYF TGTGCCAGCAGCTTAGACGTGGGCTACGGTGAGTCGTACTTC
- TRBD2 TRBJ2-2 TRBV7-2 CASSSSGGGTGELFF TGTGCCAGCAGCAGTAGCGGGGGAGGTACCGGGGAGCTGTTTTTT
- - TRBJ2-7 TRBV19 CASSASNVKLYEQYF TGTGCCAGTAGTGCTTCGAACGTCAAGCTATACGAGCAGTACTTC
- TRBD2 TRBJ2-5 TRBV5-5 CASSLGLAGVLQETQYF TGTGCCAGCAGCTTGGGTTTAGCGGGGGTCCTCCAAGAGACCCAGTACTTC
- - TRBJ1-2 TRBV27 CASSLQTGDLAGYTF TGTGCCAGCAGTTTACAGACAGGCGACTTAGCTGGCTACACCTTC
- - TRBJ2-2 TRBV4-1 CASSDLNTGELFF TGCGCCAGCAGTGACTTGAACACCGGGGAGCTGTTTTTT
- - TRBJ2-2 TRBV7-2 CASSPAAGAGELFF TGTGCCAGCAGCCCCGCGGCGGGCGCCGGGGAGCTGTTTTTT
- - TRBJ1-5 TRBV6-5 CASSSGGPHSNQPQHF TGTGCCAGCAGTTCCGGAGGACCCCATAGCAATCAGCCCCAGCATTTT
- - TRBJ2-7 TRBV6-1 CASSEAASYEQYF TGTGCCAGCAGTGAAGCGGCCAGTTACGAGCAGTACTTC
- - TRBJ1-3 TRBV19 CASSITVVSGNTIYF TGTGCCAGTAGTATAACAGTCGTCTCTGGAAACACCATATATTTT
- - TRBJ2-5 TRBV7-9 CASSGDGTIIGSQYF TGTGCCAGCAGCGGAGACGGTACTATTATCGGGTCCCAGTACTTC
- - TRBJ1-4 TRBV12-3/TRBV12-4 CASSFYAGKLFF TGTGCCAGCAGTTTTTATGCGGGGAAACTGTTTTTT
- - TRBJ2-3 TRBV19 CATLSTDTQYF TGTGCCACCCTAAGTACAGATACGCAGTATTTT
- - TRBJ2-3 TRBV7-8 CASSLGGQDTQYF TGTGCCAGCAGCCTCGGGGGTCAGGATACGCAGTATTTT
once - TRBJ1-1 TRBV12-3/TRBV12-4 CASSLVGDTEAFF TGTGCCAGCAGTTTGGTAGGGGACACTGAAGCTTTCTTT
- - TRBJ1-5 TRBV6-2/TRBV6-3 CASSYSRAQPQHF TGTGCCAGCAGTTACTCCAGGGCCCAGCCCCAGCATTTT
few TRBD2 TRBJ2-7 TRBV7-9 CASSKPGLASHEQYF TGTGCCAGCAGCAAACCGGGACTAGCGTCTCACGAGCAGTACTTC
- - TRBJ1-4 TRBV18 CASSSGLNEKLFF TGTGCCAGCTCATCGGGTTTGAATGAAAAACTGTTTTTT
- TRBD1 TRBJ1-4 TRBV4-3 CASSQAGTGNEKLFF TGCGCCAGCAGCCAAGCCGGGACAGGAAATGAAAAACTGTTTTTT
- - TRBJ2-2 TRBV24-1 CATSDFQRGGGTGELFF TGTGCCACCAGTGATTTTCAACGGGGTGGCGGCACCGGGGAGCTGTTTTTT
- - TRBJ1-2 TRBV5-4 CASSSPQTGLGGYTF TGTGCCAGCAGCTCGCCCCAAACAGGGCTCGGTGGCTACACCTTC
- TRBD1 TRBJ1-2 TRBV6-2/TRBV6-3 CASSVGTGGYGYTF TGTGCCAGCAGCGTCGGGACAGGGGGCTATGGCTACACCTTC
- - TRBJ2-2 TRBV7-2 CASSLLRDTGELFF TGTGCCAGCAGCTTATTGAGGGACACCGGGGAGCTGTTTTTT
- - TRBJ2-2 TRBV12-3/TRBV12-4 CASSNRDTGELFF TGTGCCAGCAGTAACAGGGACACCGGGGAGCTGTTTTTT
few - TRBJ1-1 TRBV3-1/TRBV3-2 CASRRSEGGAAFF TGTGCCAGCAGACGTTCCGAGGGTGGCGCGGCTTTCTTT
- TRBD1 TRBJ2-7 TRBV7-2 CASSSADRGSQYF TGTGCCAGCAGCTCGGCCGACAGGGGGTCGCAGTACTTC
- - TRBJ2-6 TRBV13 CASSRSFGGRGANVLTF TGTGCCAGCAGCCGGAGCTTCGGGGGTCGCGGGGCCAACGTCCTGACTTTC
- - TRBJ2-5 TRBV7-2 CASRSRGEGETQYF TGTGCCAGCAGATCCAGGGGGGAAGGAGAGACCCAGTACTTC
- TRBD1 TRBJ1-2 TRBV10-3 CAISEVGQGKGGYTF TGTGCCATCAGTGAAGTTGGACAGGGAAAAGGTGGCTACACCTTC
- - TRBJ1-1 TRBV6-5 CASRSDKNTEAFF TGTGCCAGCAGATCTGACAAGAACACTGAAGCTTTCTTT
once - TRBJ2-3 TRBV29-1 CSVGKGMAGTQYF TGCAGCGTTGGTAAGGGAATGGCGGGTACGCAGTATTTT
- TRBD1 TRBJ1-1 TRBV6-1 CASSELTGVRQAFF TGTGCCAGCAGTGAACTAACAGGGGTAAGGCAAGCTTTCTTT
- TRBD1 TRBJ2-1 TRBV5-4 CASSLEGARYNEQFF TGTGCCAGCAGCTTAGAGGGGGCCCGCTACAATGAGCAGTTCTTC
- - TRBJ1-4 TRBV4-3 CASSQDWAATSTQSKLFF TGCGCCAGCAGCCAAGATTGGGCAGCTACTTCGACCCAGTCCAAACTGTTTTTT
- - TRBJ2-1 TRBV18 CASSPPQGNNEQFF TGTGCCAGCTCACCACCCCAGGGAAACAATGAGCAGTTCTTC
once - TRBJ2-7 TRBV9 CASSVDRLGYEQYF TGTGCCAGCAGCGTAGACCGTCTAGGCTACGAGCAGTACTTC
- TRBD1 TRBJ2-5 TRBV9 CASIGGQGVLQETQYF TGTGCCAGCATTGGGGGACAGGGGGTACTCCAAGAGACCCAGTACTTC
once - TRBJ2-3 TRBV11-2 CASSPLGTDTQYF TGTGCCAGCAGCCCTCTAGGAACAGATACGCAGTATTTT
- - TRBJ1-2 TRBV27 CASSSRQVFKRGYTF TGTGCCAGCAGCTCCCGACAGGTCTTCAAGAGGGGCTACACCTTC
- TRBD1 TRBJ1-2 TRBV5-4 CASSKTGDNYGYTF TGTGCCAGCAGCAAAACAGGGGATAACTATGGCTACACCTTC
- TRBD2 TRBJ2-7 TRBV7-2 CASSMLAGGREQYF TGTGCCAGCAGCATGCTAGCGGGGGGGCGAGAGCAGTACTTC
- TRBD1 TRBJ1-5 TRBV24-1 CATSVWVSMPGGGNQPQHF TGTGCCACCAGTGTTTGGGTGAGTATGCCAGGGGGCGGCAATCAGCCCCAGCATTTT
once - TRBJ1-4 TRBV19 CASSLESQIEKLFF TGTGCCAGTAGTTTGGAGAGTCAGATAGAAAAACTGTTTTTT
- - TRBJ1-1 TRBV10-3 CAISESEVRDTEAFF TGTGCCATCAGTGAGTCGGAGGTCCGAGACACTGAAGCTTTCTTT
few - TRBJ1-4 TRBV7-2 CASSLARNPNEKLFF TGTGCCAGCAGCTTAGCCAGGAACCCTAATGAAAAACTGTTTTTT
once TRBD1 TRBJ2-5 TRBV7-7 CASSLGGTGEETQYF TGTGCCAGCAGCTTAGGGGGGACAGGGGAAGAGACCCAGTACTTC
- TRBD2 TRBJ2-7 TRBV12-3/TRBV12-4 CASSFTSGAEQYF TGTGCCAGCAGTTTCACTAGCGGGGCCGAGCAGTACTTC